This is a list of T cell receptor beta chains from one sample in a study of blood T cell repertoires in COVID-19. Some clones are missing from TCRdb's copy, which holds only in-frame ones; the method was immunoSEQ multiplex PCR. The top ten clones hold 2.5% to 3.5% of a sample with some 110,000 clones, roughly 83% of them seen once. The sequencing sample was made of peripheral blood. The receptors shown here come from a woman over 75 with active or convalescent COVID-19. Each CDR3 is given with its conserved first and last residue. The D gene is left open where the match is weak. Clone size is stated in some rows and not others, as once, few, many or a class when expanded.

>TRBJ2-7|-|-|TRBV29-1
CSVASFLNEQYF
TGCAGCGTTGCTAGCTTCCTTAACGAGCAGTACTTC
>TRBJ1-1|-|-|TRBV5-1
CASSQTGQRNTEAFF
TGCGCCAGCAGCCAAACGGGACAAAGAAACACTGAAGCTTTCTTT
>TRBJ2-1|TRBD1|-|TRBV5-1
CASSLGDREFHEQFF
TGCGCCAGCAGCTTGGGGGACAGGGAGTTCCATGAGCAGTTCTTC
>TRBJ1-5|-|few|TRBV28
CASLMGQGSNQPQHF
TGTGCCAGCCTTATGGGGCAAGGAAGCAATCAGCCCCAGCATTTT
>TRBJ1-2|-|-|TRBV4-3
CASSQEDGTMTNYGYTF
TGCGCCAGCAGCCAAGAGGACGGGACAATGACTAACTATGGCTACACCTTC
>TRBJ1-2|-|-|TRBV30
CAWTGQTLGYTF
TGTGCCTGGACAGGACAGACTTTGGGCTACACCTTC
>TRBJ1-2|TRBD1|-|TRBV6-5
CASSYGQEGLFGYTF
TGTGCCAGCAGTTACGGACAGGAGGGTCTTTTTGGCTACACCTTC
>TRBJ1-1|-|-|TRBV11-1
CASSHPGSTEAFF
TGTGCCAGCAGCCACCCGGGGTCCACTGAAGCTTTCTTT
>TRBJ1-6|-|once|TRBV11-2
CASSLGLRNSPLHF
TGTGCCAGCAGCTTGGGACTGAGAAATTCACCCCTCCACTTT
>TRBJ1-5|TRBD1|-|TRBV5-6
CASSLGTGVSNQPQHF
TGTGCCAGCAGCTTGGGGACAGGGGTTAGCAATCAGCCCCAGCATTTT
>TRBJ1-4|TRBD1|-|TRBV7-9
CASSSFLGTGTGEKLFF
TGTGCCAGCAGCTCCTTCCTAGGAACCGGGACAGGTGAAAAACTGTTTTTT
>TRBJ1-5|-|-|TRBV29-1
CSVEMSPGQPQHF
TGCAGCGTTGAAATGAGCCCCGGTCAGCCCCAGCATTTT
>TRBJ1-1|-|-|TRBV7-8
CASSFTPTGTEAFF
TGTGCCAGCAGCTTCACGCCGACAGGCACTGAAGCTTTCTTT
>TRBJ1-2|-|once|TRBV4-3
CASSGDYYGYTF
TGCGCCAGCTCAGGGGATTACTATGGCTACACCTTC
>TRBJ1-2|TRBD1|many|TRBV28
CASNPTGTAYGYTF
TGTGCCAGCAATCCTACCGGGACAGCCTATGGCTACACCTTC
>TRBJ1-1|TRBD1|-|TRBV2
CASRPVDRDNTEAFF
TGTGCCAGCAGGCCGGTGGACAGGGACAACACTGAAGCTTTCTTT
>TRBJ1-2|-|many|TRBV6-1
CASSDRDRWDGYTF
TGTGCCAGCAGTGACCGAGACAGGTGGGATGGCTACACCTTC
>TRBJ2-7|TRBD1|-|TRBV27
CASSFRGPYEQYF
TGTGCCAGCAGTTTTAGGGGGCCTTACGAGCAGTACTTC
>TRBJ1-1|TRBD1|-|TRBV5-4
CAVAQGAETEAFF
TGTGCCGTTGCACAGGGGGCTGAAACTGAAGCTTTCTTT
>TRBJ2-7|TRBD1|-|TRBV5-1
CASGDRGGYEQYF
TGCGCCAGCGGGGACAGGGGGGGTTACGAGCAGTACTTC
>TRBJ1-2|-|few|TRBV10-3
CAAGGYTF
TGCGCGGCTGGGGGCTACACCTTC
>TRBJ1-6|-|-|TRBV30
CAWSVSGYGYNSPLHF
TGTGCCTGGAGTGTGTCAGGGTACGGCTATAATTCACCCCTCCACTTT
>TRBJ2-2|-|-|TRBV27
CASSDNSNPGELFF
TGTGCCAGCAGCGACAACAGTAACCCAGGGGAGCTGTTTTTT
>TRBJ1-3|-|-|TRBV6-1
CASSEVAGPNAGNTIYF
TGTGCCAGCAGTGAAGTTGCAGGCCCCAATGCGGGAAACACCATATATTTT